These 29 T cell receptor beta chains were all obtained from the same sample, sequenced in a study of neurological immune-mediated disorders. TCRdb redid the calling of the 5' RACE reads with MiXCR, one entry per CDR3 protein. The sample contains around 64,000 distinct CDR3 sequences, about 13% of which appear only once. Material: PBMCs. The receptors shown here come from a woman aged 60-75 years with HTLV-1-associated myelopathy (HAM/TSP).

In its sample, this clonotype was seen many times. The chain is built from TRBV28 and TRBJ2-4; a possible D gene is TRBD2 (5 bases). V gave up 6 bases and J gave up 0 bases, with 15 bases separating them. This CDR3 is 16 amino acids long. The V gene's germline CDR1 is MDHEN and CDR2 SYDVKM. The CDR3, as DNA: TGTGCCAGCAGGCGTCGTTGGGAGCTAGCCAAAAACATTCAGTACTTC. Protein sequence: CASRRRWELAKNIQYF.

This clonotype was counted at least ten times. This chain links TRBV7-2 with TRBJ2-2, with D perhaps TRBD2 (6 bases). Germline CDR1 and CDR2: SGHTA and FQGNSA. The CDR3 sequence is 14 residues long. Trimming left V 5 bases short and J 4 bases short, with 11 bases between. In DNA form, the CDR3 reads TGTGCCAGCAGCCCCCGGGACTTCACCGGGGAGCTGTTTTTT. This codes for CASSPRDFTGELFF.

This clonotype has ten or more counts. The rearrangement uses TRBV5-1 and TRBJ2-7, with D perhaps TRBD2 (6 bases). Per the germline V gene, CDR1 is SGHRS and CDR2 is YFSETQ. The CDR3 consists of 14 residues. With 5 bases removed from V and 2 bases from J, the gap between germline ends came to 14 bases. The CDR3: CASRGGDRTYEQYF. In DNA, the CDR3 is TGCGCCAGCAGGGGCGGGGACCGAACCTACGAGCAGTACTTC. Variable domain in full (rest from reference TRBV5-1 and TRBJ2-7): KAGVTQTPRYLIKTRGQQVTLSCSPISGHRSVSWYQQTPGQGLQFLFEYFSETQRNKGNFPGRFSGRQFSNSRSEMNVSTLELGDSALYLCASRGGDRTYEQYFGPGTRLTVT.

This clonotype appeared many times. The chain recombines TRBV5-1 with TRBJ1-1; D is undetermined. In germline, CDR1 is SGHRS, CDR2 YFSETQ. The CDR3 length is 13 residues. V lost 2 bases and J 4 bases, leaving 9 bases between the germline ends. The CDR3 DNA sequence: TGCGCCAGCAGCTTCACAGCGATCACTGAAGCTTTCTTT. It codes for CASSFTAITEAFF. The full variable domain, completed using reference TRBV5-1 and TRBJ1-1, is KAGVTQTPRYLIKTRGQQVTLSCSPISGHRSVSWYQQTPGQGLQFLFEYFSETQRNKGNFPGRFSGRQFSNSRSEMNVSTLELGDSALYLCASSFTAITEAFFGQGTRLTVV.

This clonotype has at least ten counts. This CDR3 is CASSPAVVLAGPNEQFF. For the CDR3, the DNA is TGTGCCAGCAGCCCCGCCGTAGTGTTAGCGGGCCCTAATGAGCAGTTCTTC. This chain uses TRBV9 with TRBJ2-1; 7 nucleotides match TRBD2. In germline, CDR1 is SGDLS, CDR2 YYNGEE. The V segment lost 4 bases and the J segment 7 bases; nucleotides outside the gene matches: 17. This CDR3 has 17 amino acids.

This clonotype was observed many times. The chain uses TRBV12-3 or TRBV12-4 and TRBJ1-1; D gene ambiguous. V was clipped by 6 bases and J by 4 bases, with 6 bases between them. The CDR3 is made up of 11 amino acids. As DNA, the CDR3 is TGTGCCAGCAGAAGATTCACTGAAGCTTTCTTT. As protein: CASRRFTEAFF.

In this sample, this clonotype turned up many times. This CDR3 reads CASRKLAGGDNEQFF. CDR3 DNA: TGTGCCAGCAGGAAACTAGCGGGAGGGGACAATGAGCAGTTCTTC. The chain employs TRBV2 and TRBJ2-1; TRBD2 aligns across 13 bases. The germline V gene encodes CDR1 SNHLY and CDR2 FYNNEI. This CDR3 region has 15 residues. V gave up 6 bases and J gave up 5 bases; unmatched junction bases: 4.

This clonotype was recorded at least ten times. The chain has TRBV2 and TRBJ2-1, with 13 bases that match TRBD2. CDR1 and CDR2 from the germline V gene are SNHLY and FYNNEI. CDR3 length equals 17 residues. V was pared by 6 bases and J by 4 bases, with 9 bases of the junction left unmatched. CDR3 in DNA: TGTGCCAGCAGGGCATCCAGACTAGCGGGGGGATACAATGAGCAGTTCTTC. This encodes CASRASRLAGGYNEQFF.

This clonotype was counted many times. The J gene is TRBJ2-7, the V gene TRBV9; 8 positions match TRBD1. The CDR3 spans 16 residues. Germline CDR1 SGDLS, CDR2 YYNGEE. V lost 3 bases, J lost 3 bases, and 11 bases stayed unmatched. Written as DNA, the CDR3 is TGTGCCAGCAGCGAGGCTTCCAGGGGGCCTATCTACGAGCAGTACTTC. It translates to CASSEASRGPIYEQYF.

In this sample, this clonotype turned up many times. The chain has TRBV12-3 or TRBV12-4 and TRBJ1-1, with D possibly being TRBD1 (5 bases). Trimming took off 5 bases at V and 4 bases at J, with 17 bases between the two ends. The CDR3 is made up of 15 amino acids. The CDR3 loop reads CASSGGRNGGTEAFF. The CDR3 region has the DNA TGTGCCAGCAGTGGAGGACGTAACGGGGGCACTGAAGCTTTCTTT.

Concerning this clonotype itself: Since the CDR3 does not end with the conserved phenylalanine or tryptophan, this likely comes from a read error. The rearrangement links TRBV9 to TRBJ1-1, with TRBD1 identical over 9 bases. CDR3 length: 19 amino acids. From germline, CDR1 is SGDLS and CDR2 YYNGEE. The CDR3 sequence is CACSQFPMRDRVGVTEAFS. The CDR3 DNA follows: TGTGCCTGCAGCCAGTTCCCCATGCGGGACAGGGTGGGGGTCACTGAAGCTTTCTCT.

This clonotype was detected many times. V and J are TRBV3-1 and TRBJ1-2; the D is unclear. V lost 10 bases and J lost 2, with 11 bases in between. Looked up from germline, CDR1 is LGHDT and CDR2 is YNNKEL (reference sequence). The CDR3 is made up of 12 amino acids. The CDR3 protein is CATRDINYGYTF. The CDR3 DNA reads as TGTGCCACCCGAGACATCAACTATGGCTACACCTTC. Looking up the rest from reference TRBV3-1 and TRBJ1-2 gives the full variable domain: DTAVSQTPKYLVTQMGNDKSIKCEQNLGHDTMYWYKQDSKKFLKIMFSYNNKELIINETVPNRFSPKSPDKAHLNLHINSLELGDSAVYFCATRDINYGYTFGSGTRLTVV.

CDR3 bases: TGTGCCAGCAGCTTTTGGGATCGACAGGGGACCGACTACACCTTC. Its protein product is CASSFWDRQGTDYTF. The chain joins TRBV5-6 to TRBJ1-2; the match to TRBD1 covers 8 bases. In germline, CDR1 is SGHDT, CDR2 YYEEEE. V lost 2 bases and J lost 10; bases outside the gene matches: 13. CDR3 length: 15 residues.

This clonotype was counted ten times or more. This chain connects TRBV5-1 to TRBJ2-5, with D unclear. The CDR3 is 13 amino acids. The germline V and J ends were trimmed by 0 bases and 5 bases, with 8 bases remaining between them. Germline CDR1 is SGHRS and CDR2 is YFSETQ. The CDR3 loop reads CASSLGTEETQYF. The CDR3 nucleotides read TGCGCCAGCAGCTTGGGGACGGAGGAGACCCAGTACTTC.

This clonotype has at least ten counts. The chain links TRBV14 to TRBJ1-1, with D maybe TRBD1 (5 bases). The CDR3 is made up of 16 amino acids. Germline-derived CDR1 and CDR2 are SGHDN and FVKESK. V lost 6 bases to trimming and J lost 2 bases, with 19 bases between them. The CDR3 coding sequence is TGTGCCAGCAGTCCCAGGGACCTTGCACTCAACACTGAAGCTTTCTTT. As protein: CASSPRDLALNTEAFF.

This clonotype was seen ten or more times. The rearrangement joins TRBV18 to TRBJ2-1; 7 bases line up with TRBD2. Trimming removed 5 bases from V and 0 bases from J; junction bases left unmatched: 10. CDR3 length: 17 residues. Germline V CDR1 and CDR2: KGHSH, LQKENI. For the CDR3, the DNA is TGTGCCAGCTCAGCCATCACAGCGGGGAGCTCCTACAATGAGCAGTTCTTC. Residues: CASSAITAGSSYNEQFF.

This clonotype was observed at least ten times. The chain combines TRBV5-5 with TRBJ1-4, with 8 bases aligning to TRBD1. V shed 4 bases, J shed 5 bases, and the junction held 7 bases outside the gene matches. Germline CDR1 and CDR2: SGHKS and YYEKEE (reference sequence). CDR3 size: 15 residues. The DNA for the CDR3 is TGTGCCAGCAGCCCGCCAGGGGACAGGAATGAAAAACTGTTTTTT. Protein: CASSPPGDRNEKLFF.

With regard to this clonotype: The limits of the CDR3 on the DNA are not certain, so only TCRdb's listed CDR3 is given. This CDR3 is CDSSFYICSAPLAGGPNEQFF. This chain uses TRBV5-1 with TRBJ2-1; the D call of TRBD2 is as the table states it, not checked on the DNA. The CDR3 spans 21 amino acids, including both terminal residues. Germline V lookup: CDR1 SGHRS, CDR2 YFSETQ.

This clonotype appeared many times. The chain carries TRBV7-9 and TRBJ2-1, with 14 bases that match TRBD2. Germline V gene sequence: CDR1 SEHNR, CDR2 FQNEAQ (reference sequence). The CDR3 is 15 amino acids. The V gene end was trimmed by 3 bases and the J gene end by 8 bases; junction bases not matched to a gene: 3. This CDR3 is CASSFGLAGGHEQFF. The CDR3 nucleotides are TGTGCCAGCAGCTTCGGACTAGCGGGAGGTCATGAGCAGTTCTTC.

This clonotype has at least ten counts. CDR3 DNA: TGCGCCAGCAGCAGCGGTGGACAGGGGGCGAGCGGCTACACCTTC. Protein product: CASSSGGQGASGYTF. This chain uses TRBV5-1 with TRBJ1-2; 11 positions agree with TRBD1. Germline trimming cut 4 bases from V and 8 bases from J; bases unmatched to any gene: 10. CDR3 length equals 15 residues. The germline CDR1 and CDR2 sequences are SGHRS and YFSETQ.

This clonotype has just a few counts. The chain is built from TRBV27 and TRBJ2-5, with D tentatively TRBD2 (6 bases). Germline V gene data show CDR1 as MNHEY and CDR2 as SMNVEV (reference sequence). Trimming took off 5 bases at V and 1 base at J, with 17 bases between the two ends. The CDR3 has 16 residues. The CDR3: CASSPRWEVLQETQYF. The CDR3 DNA reads TGTGCCAGCAGTCCCCGGTGGGAGGTCCTCCAAGAGACCCAGTACTTC.

This clonotype was recorded at least ten times. This rearrangement joins TRBV20-1 to TRBJ2-7, with 8 bases matching TRBD2. The ends lost 2 bases at V and 0 bases at J; junction bases unmatched: 3. The V gene's germline CDR1 is DFQATT and CDR2 SNEGSKA (reference sequence). The CDR3 is 14 residues long. CDR3 DNA sequence: TGCAGTGCTAGAATAAGCGGGAGCTCCTACGAGCAGTACTTC. It is translated as CSARISGSSYEQYF.

In regard to this clonotype: Being one base from a much bigger clone, this may be a read error. This chain connects TRBV6-1 to TRBJ2-1, with 7 nucleotides matching TRBD1. Per the germline V gene, CDR1 is MNHNS and CDR2 is SASEGT. The CDR3 sequence is 12 residues long. CDR3 sequence: CVSRDRANEQFF. The DNA of the CDR3 is TGTGTCAGCAGAGACAGGGCGAATGAGCAGTTCTTC.

This clonotype was found many times. This chain connects TRBV7-9 to TRBJ1-6, with no clear D. V shed 5 bases and J shed 13 bases, with 9 bases lying between them. CDR1 is SEHNR, CDR2 FQNEAQ, per germline (reference sequence). The length of the CDR3 is 11 residues. This CDR3 is CASSDRGPLHF. In DNA, the CDR3 is TGTGCCAGCAGCGACCGAGGCCCCCTCCACTTT.

This clonotype occurred a few times. This sequence may be a read error, since a much larger clone differs from it by one base. This chain uses TRBV12-3 or TRBV12-4 with TRBJ1-2; D is uncertain. Trimming removed 7 bases at V and 13 bases at J, with 16 bases between. The CDR3 length is 11 residues. The CDR3 DNA is TGTGCCAGCACCCGAGGTAAAGGGCGCACCTTC. Its translation is CASTRGKGRTF.

This clonotype was detected many times. The genes are TRBV7-3 and TRBJ2-5, with TRBD2 matching over 7 bases. V shed 5 bases, J shed 2 bases, and the junction held 11 bases outside the gene matches. This CDR3 has 16 amino acids. In germline, CDR1 is SGHTA, CDR2 FQGTGA. This CDR3 is CASSPNPSGGQETQYF. CDR3 sequence (DNA): TGTGCCAGCAGCCCGAACCCTAGCGGAGGGCAAGAGACCCAGTACTTC.

At least ten counts were recorded for this clonotype. The chain carries TRBV4-2 and TRBJ2-7; 8 nucleotides line up with TRBD2. The germline V gene has CDR1 LGHNA and CDR2 YNFKEQ. Trimming took 0 bases from V and 6 from J; bases not matched to a gene: 1. This CDR3 comprises 13 residues. CDR3 in amino acids: CASSQERGGEQYF. DNA for the CDR3: TGTGCCAGCAGCCAAGAACGGGGGGGCGAGCAGTACTTC.

This clonotype was counted many times. This chain connects TRBV29-1 to TRBJ2-1; TRBD1 might be the D (5 bases). Trimming took 5 bases from V and 7 from J, leaving 12 bases between them. CDR3 length: 12 residues. CDR1 is SQVTM, CDR2 ANQGSEA, per germline. CDR3 sequence: CSVLTQENEQFF. The CDR3 DNA sequence: TGCAGCGTTCTGACACAGGAGAATGAGCAGTTCTTC.

Many counts were recorded for this clonotype. The chain joins TRBV2 to TRBJ2-2, with 7 bases matching TRBD2. This CDR3 contains 15 residues. Germline loops: CDR1 SNHLY, CDR2 FYNNEI. Unmatched junction bases numbered 8, after V lost 6 bases and J lost 4 bases. This chain's CDR3 is CASSTGGRGTGELFF. DNA of the CDR3: TGTGCCAGCAGCACGGGAGGAAGGGGCACCGGGGAGCTGTTTTTT.